This T cell receptor (beta chain) derives from a study of OX40 agonist ivuxolimab in advanced cancers. Turning to the study itself: The study gave patients intravenous ivuxolimab at 0.01 to 10 mg/kg every 2 weeks. Broader study findings: Patients with a partial response at 0.1-3.0 mg/kg had among the lowest clonal expansion. At doses 0.1 to 3.0 mg/kg, CD4+ and CD8+ clones expanded. On average, CD8+ T cells had more expanded clones than CD4+.

V lost 5 bases, J lost 3 bases, and 10 bases lay in between. Germline assignment: CDR1 SGHTS and CDR2 YDEGEE. The CDR3 runs to 13 residues. As concerns this clone: Its matching antigen is unknown.

The repertoire was sequenced with immunoSEQ multiplex PCR; TCRdb's copy has only in-frame clones and lacks some. The sample contains approximately 89,000 clones, around 87% of which appear only once. The gene calls are TRBV5-8 and TRBJ2-3; D gene uncertain. This receptor was obtained from an adult with an advanced solid tumor such as melanoma, head and neck, liver or kidney cancer. Here the sequenced sample was CD4+ or CD8+ T cells sorted from blood, taken in a trial of the OX40 agonist ivuxolimab. The CDR3 region is CASSHGRTDTQYF. DNA of the CDR3: TGTGCCAGCAGTCACGGACGGACAGATACGCAGTATTTT. Full variable domain (remainder filled in from reference TRBV5-8 and TRBJ2-3): EAGVTQSPTHLIKTRGQQATLRCSPISGHTSVYWYQQALGLGLQFLLWYDEGEERNRGNFPPRFSGRQFPNYSSELNVNALELEDSALYLCASSHGRTDTQYFGPGTRLTVL.